The 9 T cell receptor beta chains reported below all come from one sample, sequenced in a study of human T cells and chemical hapten exposure. Time point noted: pre-sensitization, week 0. Regarding treatment: therapeutic diphenylcyclopropenone sensitization with weekly scalp DPC. Via MiXCR, TCRdb re-called the RACE reads, giving one row per CDR3 protein. The data hold roughly 90,000 distinct CDR3 sequences, with roughly 8.8% observed a single time. Specimen: whole blood, collected in connection with sensitization to the hapten diphenylcyclopropenone (DPC). The receptors originated from a woman in her forties with alopecia areata. Some clones in this sample may be carry-over from other donors' samples.

This clonotype was detected many times. The rearrangement links TRBV29-1 to TRBJ2-1; 7 bases are a match to TRBD1. The V gene end was trimmed by 4 bases and the J gene end by 8 bases; junction bases not matched to a gene: 5. The V gene's germline CDR1 is SQVTM and CDR2 ANQGSEA. CDR3 size: 12 residues. CDR3 loop: CSVGGGWDEQFF. CDR3 DNA sequence: TGCAGCGTTGGAGGGGGCTGGGATGAGCAGTTCTTC.

The V and J genes are TRBV20-1 and TRBJ1-5; D might be TRBD1 (5 bases). The CDR3 runs to 14 residues. V was shortened by 6 bases and J by 7 bases, with 19 bases between the two germline ends. Germline values: CDR1 DFQATT, CDR2 SNEGSKA (reference sequence). The CDR3 here is CSALMGQGKQPQHF. DNA for the CDR3: TGCAGTGCCCTCATGGGGCAGGGTAAACAGCCCCAGCATTTT.

J is TRBJ2-3 and V is TRBV10-3; 9 nucleotides match TRBD2. The junction had 7 bases not matched to a gene; V was cut back by 0 bases and J by 3 bases. Germline loops: CDR1 ENHRY, CDR2 SYGVKD. This CDR3 contains 17 residues. The CDR3 is CAISESRLAEGTDTQYF. The CDR3 DNA follows: TGTGCCATCAGTGAGTCCCGACTAGCGGAGGGTACAGATACGCAGTATTTT.

This clonotype was seen a handful of times. The CDR3 DNA reads as TGCGCCAGCAGCACTCTCGTGCTAGCGGGGAGCTCCTACAATGAGCAGTTCTTC. Its translation: CASSTLVLAGSSYNEQFF. The chain combines TRBV5-1 with TRBJ2-1; 9 bases fit TRBD2. V trimming: 4 bases; J trimming: 0 bases; junction bases outside the gene matches: 11. This CDR3 has 18 residues. The germline V gene encodes CDR1 SGHRS and CDR2 YFSETQ.

This clonotype was counted ten times or more. The J gene is TRBJ1-6, the V gene TRBV23-1; D remains unclear. TRBV23-1 carries the ORF label, with uncertain function. V lost 4 bases, J lost 0 bases, and 13 bases lay in between. The CDR3 extends over 17 amino acids. This chain's CDR3 is CASSLWTESSYNSPLHF. CDR3 sequence (DNA): TGCGCCAGCAGTCTATGGACCGAGAGCTCCTATAATTCACCCCTCCACTTT.

A few counts support this clonotype. This sequence joins TRBV7-2 and TRBJ2-3, with 14 bases identical to TRBD2. The CDR3 spans 17 residues. V gave up 6 bases and J gave up 1 base; unmatched junction bases: 6. The germline gives CDR1 SGHTA, CDR2 FQGNSA. The CDR3 sequence is CASSRSTSGGGTDTQYF. The CDR3 DNA is TGTGCCAGCAGTCGTTCGACTAGCGGGGGGGGCACAGATACGCAGTATTTT.

This clonotype was picked up many times. The rearrangement links TRBV19 to TRBJ2-7; tentatively, D is TRBD2 (7 bases). CDR3 length: 13 residues. V dropped 6 bases and J dropped 5 bases, with 14 bases sitting between them. The germline V gene encodes CDR1 LNHDA and CDR2 SQIVND (reference sequence). CDR3 nucleotides: TGTGCCAGTAGACCCGGGGGGCGGCACGAGCAGTACTTC. It encodes CASRPGGRHEQYF.

This clonotype was seen at least ten times. The V and J genes are TRBV10-1 and TRBJ1-1; no definite D call. Germline loops: CDR1 WNHNN, CDR2 SYGVQD (reference sequence). Trimming cost V 7 bases and J 6 bases, with 18 bases left between them. CDR3 size: 14 residues. Here the CDR3 DNA reads TGCGCCAGCAAAGTCCCCCTAGGGAATCCTGAAGCTTTCTTT. This codes for CASKVPLGNPEAFF.

This clonotype was seen repeatedly, ten times or more. This chain connects TRBV4-3 to TRBJ2-3, with 12 bases aligning to TRBD2. The junction had 3 bases not matched to a gene; V was cut back by 1 base and J by 4 bases. In germline, CDR1 is LGHNA, CDR2 YSLEER. This CDR3 region has 16 residues. The CDR3 here is CASSQVTSGGPDTQYF. Here the CDR3 DNA reads TGCGCCAGCAGCCAAGTCACTAGCGGGGGGCCAGATACGCAGTATTTT.